What follows are 5 T cell receptor beta chains derived from one specimen sequenced in a study of vaccination effects on CD4 cells after COVID-19. Some clones are missing from TCRdb's copy, which holds only in-frame ones; the method was immunoSEQ multiplex PCR. The sample holds around 67,000 clones, around 80% seen once. Viral peptide pool expansion of antigen-specific CD4+ T cells preceded sequencing in the ViraFEST assay. After about 10 days in culture, the CD4+ T cells were isolated. Participants received two doses of either the BNT162b2 or mRNA-1273 vaccine. Their target antigens are unknown. The specimen was CD4+ T cells from PBMCs cultured with HCoV-229E spike peptides, collected after COVID-19 vaccination. Receptors originate from a human donor who received a COVID-19 vaccine.

The chain links TRBV6-1 to TRBJ1-1; D is ambiguous. The CDR3 consists of 15 residues. CDR1 is MNHNS, CDR2 SASEGT, per germline. V was shortened by 3 bases and J by 7 bases, with 18 bases between the two germline ends. CDR3 DNA sequence: TGTGCCAGCAGTGATTGGACGATCTTGAAAGGTGAAGCTTTCTTT. Encoded protein: CASSDWTILKGEAFF.

The chain links TRBV28 to TRBJ1-2; 8 nucleotides agree with TRBD1. The V gene end was trimmed by 4 bases and the J gene end by 3 bases; junction bases not matched to a gene: 1. CDR1 and CDR2 (germline): MDHEN, SYDVKM. The CDR3 runs 13 residues. The CDR3 protein is CASSSDRDYGYTF. In nucleotides, the CDR3 is TGTGCCAGCAGTTCGGACAGGGACTATGGCTACACCTTC.

The chain joins TRBV23-1 to TRBJ2-7, with D perhaps matching TRBD1 (6 bases). TRBV23-1 is an open reading frame whose function is uncertain. The CDR3 loop spans 16 amino acids. V shed 7 bases and J shed 2 bases, with 21 bases lying between them. The CDR3 loop reads CASTPPRSDRPYEQYV. The CDR3, as DNA: TGCGCCAGCACCCCCCCAAGGTCCGACAGGCCCTACGAGCAGTACGTC.

The genes are TRBV19 and TRBJ1-1, with unresolved D. The germline CDR1 and CDR2 sequences are LNHDA and SQIVND (reference sequence). V dropped 6 bases and J dropped 2 bases, with 7 bases sitting between them. The CDR3 sequence is 12 residues long. This CDR3 is CASRGSNTEAFF. CDR3 bases: TGTGCCAGTAGGGGATCTAACACTGAAGCTTTCTTT.

In this sample, this clone turned up a few times. This chain uses TRBV6-1 with TRBJ2-7, with D possibly TRBD1 on 6 matching bases. This CDR3 has 17 residues. Germline V gives CDR1 MNHNS, CDR2 SASEGT. The V gene lost 4 bases and the J gene lost 0 bases, with 19 bases spanning the gap. The CDR3: CASSVFGGPTSSYEQYV. In DNA form, the CDR3 reads TGTGCCAGCAGTGTTTTTGGGGGCCCTACAAGCTCCTACGAGCAGTACGTC.